This T cell receptor (beta chain) stems from a study of beta chain features in type 1 diabetes. Every bit of the isolated RNA underwent reverse transcription, so sequencing read expressed TCRB transcripts. Mean read depth for naive, central memory and regulatory T cell samples was about 3.6 million reads. Clones were read by immunoSEQ multiplex PCR, and TCRdb kept only the in-frame ones, dropping some. The repertoire holds under 250,000 clones, 27% seen once, with roughly 4% in the top ten. CDR1 and CDR2 from the germline V gene are LNHDA and SQIVND (reference sequence). There are 14 residues in the CDR3. Trimming stripped 3 bases from V and 9 bases from J, with 15 bases between. Study conclusions and caveats: Shorter templates may be favored by PCR, equally so in patients and controls. Moderately but significantly shorter TCRB CDR3s were found in Type 1 diabetes patients in all four CD4+ subsets.

There was one heparinised blood draw per donor, averaging about 116 mL. There are a few counts of this clone. The antigen is unknown. The source of this sequence is a man younger than 40 in good health. The V and J genes are TRBV19 and TRBJ2-1; no clear D gene. Sequenced: central memory CD4+ T cells from blood. The CDR3 loop reads CASSIGPASGEQFF. CDR3 in DNA: TGTGCCAGTAGTATCGGTCCAGCAAGTGGTGAGCAGTTCTTC.